The rows below give T cell receptor beta chains drawn from one sample of a study of blood T cell repertoires in COVID-19. The assay was immunoSEQ multiplex PCR, and TCRdb's table has in-frame clones only and misses some. The sample contains some 160,000 clones, around 84% of which appear only once. The sequenced sample consisted of peripheral blood. These receptors originate from a woman aged 80 or over with COVID-19, enrolled during active disease. The CDR3 runs from the conserved cysteine through the conserved F or W. The D gene is left open where the match is weak. For some rows the clone size is stated as once, few or many, or as a class when expanded; others skip it.

V	J	D	length	size	CDR3	DNA
TRBV5-8	TRBJ2-2	NA	16	once	CASSLGGPPNTGELFF	TGTGCCAGCAGCTTGGGGGGGCCACCGAACACCGGGGAGCTGTTTTTT
TRBV19	TRBJ2-7	TRBD1	15	NA	CASSIPPGQGAVQYF	TGTGCCAGTAGTATACCTCCGGGACAGGGTGCGGTGCAGTACTTC
TRBV5-1	TRBJ2-3	TRBD1	17	NA	CASSSGAGTGSTDTQYF	TGCGCCAGCAGCTCCGGGGCCGGGACAGGGAGCACAGATACGCAGTATTTT
TRBV3-1/TRBV3-2	TRBJ2-1	NA	16	NA	CASSHTGTPKPHEQFF	TGTGCCAGCAGCCACACCGGGACTCCTAAGCCCCATGAGCAGTTCTTC
TRBV6-5	TRBJ2-2	TRBD2	15	NA	CASTTSGGATGELFF	TGTGCCAGCACCACAAGCGGGGGAGCCACCGGGGAGCTGTTTTTT
TRBV19	TRBJ2-7	TRBD1	15	NA	CASSTTGVVTYEQYF	TGTGCCAGTAGCACCACAGGGGTCGTTACCTACGAGCAGTACTTC
TRBV7-2	TRBJ2-2	TRBD2	14	NA	CASSLTSLTGELFF	TGTGCCAGCAGCTTGACTAGCTTGACCGGGGAGCTGTTTTTT
TRBV19	TRBJ2-2	TRBD1	15	NA	CASSAFSGGPGELFF	TGTGCCAGTAGTGCGTTCTCAGGGGGCCCCGGGGAGCTGTTTTTT
TRBV12-3/TRBV12-4	TRBJ2-2	NA	13	NA	CASSGQLGGELFF	TGTGCCAGCAGTGGACAGCTCGGCGGGGAGCTGTTTTTT
TRBV28	TRBJ1-1	TRBD1	13	once	CASSYGTARVAFF	TGTGCCAGCAGCTATGGGACAGCCAGGGTAGCTTTCTTT
TRBV2	TRBJ1-2	NA	14	NA	CASSPLDSHYGYTF	TGTGCCAGCAGCCCCCTGGACTCCCACTATGGCTACACCTTC
TRBV6-1	TRBJ2-7	NA	12	NA	CASSEFTYEQYF	TGTGCCAGCAGTGAATTTACCTACGAGCAGTACTTC
TRBV5-5	TRBJ1-3	NA	15	NA	CASSLGTIGRNTIYF	TGTGCCAGCAGCCTGGGGACAATCGGTAGAAACACCATATATTTT
TRBV6-5	TRBJ2-7	TRBD1	14	NA	CASRTGTGVYEQYF	TGTGCCAGCAGGACCGGGACAGGAGTCTACGAGCAGTACTTC
TRBV9	TRBJ2-3	NA	19	once	CASSVVYPWRETGADTQYF	TGTGCCAGCAGCGTAGTTTATCCCTGGCGGGAGACAGGTGCGGATACGCAGTATTTT
TRBV7-3	TRBJ2-1	TRBD2	16	NA	CASSLTGTSGRREQFF	TGTGCCAGCAGCTTAACCGGAACTAGCGGGAGACGTGAGCAGTTCTTC
TRBV19	TRBJ2-1	TRBD2	14	NA	CASSRGGSYNEQFF	TGTGCCAGTAGTCGGGGGGGCTCCTACAATGAGCAGTTCTTC
TRBV5-1	TRBJ1-2	NA	15	once	CASSLGARVYYGYTF	TGCGCCAGCAGCTTGGGGGCCAGGGTGTACTATGGCTACACCTTC
TRBV4-3	TRBJ1-1	NA	14	NA	CASSQGRRETEAFF	TGCGCCAGCAGCCAGGGGCGGCGGGAAACTGAAGCTTTCTTT
TRBV28	TRBJ1-5	NA	12	NA	CASSWSDQPQHF	TGTGCCAGCAGTTGGAGTGATCAGCCCCAGCATTTT
TRBV7-9	TRBJ2-5	TRBD2	16	NA	CASSPGVAGGFETQYF	TGTGCCAGCAGCCCCGGCGTAGCGGGAGGCTTTGAGACCCAGTACTTC
TRBV7-3	TRBJ1-6	NA	16	NA	CASSLRYGNSRSPLHF	TGTGCCAGCAGCTTAAGGTACGGCAACAGCCGTTCACCCCTCCACTTT
TRBV7-3	TRBJ1-6	TRBD1	14	NA	CASSLTGGESPLHF	TGTGCCAGCAGCTTAACAGGGGGCGAATCACCCCTCCACTTT
TRBV7-3	TRBJ2-1	TRBD2	14	NA	CASSLGLAGGEQFF	TGTGCCAGCAGCTTAGGACTAGCGGGGGGTGAGCAGTTCTTC
TRBV4-3	TRBJ2-7	TRBD1	15	NA	CASSQNRDRVDEQYF	TGCGCCAGCAGCCAGAACCGGGACAGGGTCGACGAGCAGTACTTC
TRBV15	TRBJ1-2	NA	14	once	CATSPLRTDYGYTF	TGTGCCACCAGCCCCTTGCGGACAGACTATGGCTACACCTTC
TRBV6-2/TRBV6-3	TRBJ1-2	NA	13	NA	CASSYSQGSGYTF	TGTGCCAGCAGTTACTCGCAGGGATCAGGCTACACCTTC
TRBV6-5	TRBJ2-1	NA	12	NA	CASSLTGAEQFF	TGTGCCAGCAGTTTAACTGGTGCTGAGCAGTTCTTC
TRBV4-2	TRBJ2-2	NA	15	NA	CASSQVSAGAGELFF	TGTGCCAGCAGCCAAGTGAGTGCAGGGGCCGGGGAGCTGTTTTTT
TRBV11-3	TRBJ2-2	TRBD2	16	once	CASSSTSGANTGELFF	TGTGCCAGCAGCTCGACTAGCGGAGCGAACACCGGGGAGCTGTTTTTT
TRBV9	TRBJ2-1	NA	13	NA	CASSVIVGGEQFF	TGTGCCAGCAGCGTGATTGTCGGTGGTGAGCAGTTCTTC
TRBV9	TRBJ1-1	NA	13	once	CASSVGGTSEAFF	TGTGCCAGCAGCGTAGGAGGGACATCTGAAGCTTTCTTT
TRBV5-5	TRBJ2-3	TRBD2	14	NA	CASSLGLTSGERYF	TGTGCCAGCAGCTTAGGTCTGACTAGCGGGGAGCGGTATTTT
TRBV11-2	TRBJ2-5	TRBD2	15	NA	CASRSPGLAQETQYF	TGTGCCAGCAGATCCCCGGGACTAGCCCAAGAGACCCAGTACTTC
TRBV27	TRBJ1-2	TRBD1	14	NA	CASSPDRVGYGYTF	TGTGCCAGCAGTCCTGACAGGGTGGGCTATGGCTACACCTTC
TRBV5-1	TRBJ1-4	NA	15	NA	CASSGEDNPYEKLFF	TGCGCCAGCAGCGGGGAGGACAATCCTTATGAAAAACTGTTTTTT
TRBV14	TRBJ2-2	TRBD2	16	few	CASSQVGGSITGELFF	TGTGCCAGCAGCCAAGTCGGCGGGAGTATAACCGGGGAGCTGTTTTTT
TRBV7-2	TRBJ1-4	NA	15	NA	CASSLQGRANEKLFF	TGTGCCAGCAGCTTACAGGGGAGGGCTAATGAAAAACTGTTTTTT